This TCR beta chain is drawn from a study of beta chain features in type 1 diabetes. Study-level results: The analysis here could not establish whether HLA type shapes TCRB rearrangement. Using cDNA template may skew counts toward highly expressing activated cells. A moderate, significant TCRB CDR3 shortening appeared in type 1 diabetes across four CD4+ subsets.

Naive, central memory, regulatory and stem cell-like memory cells within the CD4+ compartment were sorted using CD45RO/CCR7/CD25/CD127/CD95/CD27. The germline V gene encodes CDR1 SNHLY and CDR2 FYNNEI. V lost 2 bases to trimming and J lost 9 bases, with 8 bases between them. There are 11 residues in the CDR3. In regard to this clone: Its cognate antigen is unknown.

The whole isolated RNA underwent reverse transcription, so sequencing captured expressed TCRB transcripts. TCRdb keeps only in-frame clones here, not all; method: immunoSEQ multiplex PCR. The table records about 340,000 clones, roughly 13% of them present only once. The clonotype comes from a young woman with type 1 diabetes. Sequencing was carried out using naive CD4+ T cells from blood. This rearrangement joins TRBV2 to TRBJ2-7; weak D call: TRBD1 (6 bases). For the CDR3, the DNA is TGTGCCAGCAGTGAACGAGGGGGGCAGTACTTC. Its protein is CASSERGGQYF.